The 17 T cell receptor beta chains presented below share a single source sample, sequenced in a study of T cells after yellow fever vaccination. TCRdb reprocessed the 5' RACE reads with MiXCR, giving one entry per CDR3 protein. The table lists hundreds of thousands of distinct CDR3 sequences, roughly a sixth of them singletons. This sample comprised PBMCs, obtained before the yellow fever booster vaccination. These receptors were collected from a man in his late teens or twenties who received the YFV17D yellow fever vaccine.

The chain carries TRBV11-2 and TRBJ1-2; 8 bases line up with TRBD1. Germline V CDR1 and CDR2: SGHAT, FQNNGV. This CDR3 has 13 amino acids. Trimming removed 4 bases from V and 6 bases from J; junction bases left unmatched: 4. This chain's CDR3 is CASSWDRLNGYTF. CDR3 nucleotide sequence: TGTGCCAGCAGCTGGGACAGGCTTAATGGCTACACCTTC.

The rearrangement links TRBV12-3 or TRBV12-4 to TRBJ2-5; D gene uncertain. Trimming left V 6 bases short and J 2 bases short, with 13 bases between. The CDR3 has 14 residues. The chain's CDR3 is CASSARSRQETQYF. As DNA, the CDR3 is TGTGCCAGCAGCGCCAGGTCTAGACAAGAGACCCAGTACTTC.

This clonotype showed up just a few times. The chain combines TRBV27 with TRBJ2-3; unclear D gene. The CDR3 is 13 amino acids. From germline, CDR1 is MNHEY and CDR2 SMNVEV (reference sequence). Trimming left V 3 bases short and J 5 bases short, with 9 bases between. The CDR3 nucleotides are TGTGCCAGCAGTTTCACGGGTGGAGATACGCAGTATTTT. As protein: CASSFTGGDTQYF.

This clonotype was picked up a small number of times. The chain joins TRBV5-4 to TRBJ2-3, with 9 bases that match TRBD2. CDR1 SGHNT and CDR2 YYREEE come from the germline V gene (reference sequence). The CDR3 length is 15 residues. V trimming: 2 bases; J trimming: 4 bases; junction bases outside the gene matches: 5. CDR3 nucleotides: TGTGCCAGCAGCTTCCCTAGCGGGGCTTCAGATACGCAGTATTTT. This gives the protein CASSFPSGASDTQYF.

The chain links TRBV28 to TRBJ2-1; TRBD2 aligns across 16 bases. The junction had 5 bases not matched to a gene; V was cut back by 4 bases and J by 14 bases. This CDR3 spans 14 amino acids. Germline V gene lookup returns CDR1 MDHEN and CDR2 SYDVKM. CDR3 DNA: TGTGCCAGCAGTTGGGGGACTAGCGGGGGGGCCGAGTTCTTC. This translates into CASSWGTSGGAEFF. Full variable domain (outside the CDR3, taken from reference TRBV28 and TRBJ2-1): DVKVTQSSRYLVKRTGEKVFLECVQDMDHENMFWYRQDPGLGLRLIYFSYDVKMKEKGDIPEGYSVSREKKERFSLILESASTNQTSMYLCASSWGTSGGAEFFGPGTRLTVL.

The V call is TRBV20-1, the J call TRBJ2-7; D is unresolved. The germline CDR1 and CDR2 sequences are DFQATT and SNEGSKA (reference sequence). Trimming stripped 2 bases from V and 3 bases from J, with 14 bases between. The CDR3 spans 14 residues. The CDR3 loop is CSARPPSDGYEQYV. In nucleotides, the CDR3 is TGCAGTGCTAGACCCCCGAGTGACGGCTACGAGCAGTACGTC.

This clonotype was found a few times. This chain joins TRBV5-1 and TRBJ1-1; D call uncertain. Trimming shortened V by 4 bases and J by 3 bases, and 16 bases separated the two germline ends. CDR3 length: 15 residues. The V gene's germline CDR1 is SGHRS and CDR2 YFSETQ. Here the CDR3 reads CASSRAALVDTEAFF. The CDR3 coding sequence is TGCGCCAGCAGCCGGGCCGCGCTAGTCGACACTGAAGCTTTCTTT.

This chain joins TRBV10-2 and TRBJ1-2, with D possibly TRBD1 on 5 matching bases. Trimming took 8 bases from V and 2 from J, leaving 9 bases between them. The V gene's germline CDR1 is WSHSY and CDR2 SAAADI. This CDR3 is 12 amino acids long. CDR3 amino acids: CASAGSNYGYTF. The CDR3 DNA reads TGCGCCAGCGCAGGGTCCAACTATGGCTACACCTTC.

This clonotype was picked up one time. The rearrangement uses TRBV20-1 and TRBJ2-1; 7 nucleotides line up with TRBD1. Germline V gene data show CDR1 as DFQATT and CDR2 as SNEGSKA (reference sequence). The V and J ends lost 6 bases and 2 bases, in that order; junction bases with no gene match: 4. This CDR3 contains 13 residues. The CDR3 sequence: CSAEGQTYNEQFF. The CDR3 nucleotides are TGCAGTGCCGAGGGACAGACCTACAATGAGCAGTTCTTC.

The CDR3 protein is CASRSAGQGIFEQFF. The CDR3 DNA reads TGTGCCAGCAGATCCGCTGGACAGGGGATTTTTGAGCAGTTCTTC. The chain joins TRBV28 to TRBJ2-1, with 9 bases that match TRBD1. Germline V gene lookup returns CDR1 MDHEN and CDR2 SYDVKM. The V segment lost 6 bases and the J segment 9 bases; nucleotides outside the gene matches: 12. The CDR3 runs 15 residues.

This clonotype was observed a few times. The CDR3 reads CASRETGRLNGYTF. The CDR3 bases are TGTGCCAGCAGGGAAACGGGACGCTTAAATGGCTACACCTTC. The J gene is TRBJ1-2, the V gene TRBV6-5; D may be TRBD1 (5 bases). V lost 6 bases and J 6 bases, leaving 17 bases between the germline ends. The germline CDR1 and CDR2 sequences are MNHEY and SVGAGI. The length of the CDR3 is 14 residues.

The CDR3 DNA follows: TGTGCCAGCAGCGTAGGGCTAGGTATGGATACGCAGTATTTT. Protein product: CASSVGLGMDTQYF. The chain carries TRBV9 and TRBJ2-3; D is uncertain. Germline lookup yields CDR1 SGDLS and CDR2 YYNGEE. The CDR3 consists of 14 residues. V gave up 0 bases and J gave up 6 bases, with 11 bases separating them.

This clonotype was counted only a few times. The J gene is TRBJ1-2, the V gene TRBV29-1, with D unclear. The CDR3 is 14 amino acids. Looked up from germline, CDR1 is SQVTM and CDR2 is ANQGSEA. Trimming pared 6 bases from V and 0 bases from J, leaving 14 bases between. This CDR3 reads CSVPVVGTNYGYTF. In nucleotides, the CDR3 is TGCAGCGTGCCCGTTGTTGGAACTAACTATGGCTACACCTTC.

The chain couples TRBV21-1 to TRBJ2-1; the D segment call TRBD1 is taken from the table without a DNA check. TRBV21-1 is a listed pseudogene. The CDR3 loop spans 14 amino acids. The CDR3 nucleotides read TGTGCCAGCAGCATCAGGGAATCGGGCAATGAGCAGTTCTTC. It is translated as CASSIRESGNEQFF.

This clonotype was observed a few times. V usage is TRBV9 and J usage is TRBJ1-3; unclear D gene. The germline V and J ends were trimmed by 0 bases and 2 bases, with 9 bases remaining between them. Germline V CDR1 and CDR2: SGDLS, YYNGEE. The CDR3 spans 15 residues. CDR3 in DNA: TGTGCCAGCAGCGTAGGAACAGACACTGGAAACACCATATATTTT. Amino acids: CASSVGTDTGNTIYF.

This clonotype was recorded a few times. The chain employs TRBV4-1 and TRBJ1-2, with D maybe TRBD1 (6 bases). V was cut by 8 bases and J by 0 bases, with 16 bases left in between. The CDR3 extends over 15 amino acids. Germline V gives CDR1 MGHRA, CDR2 YSYEKL. CDR3 sequence: CASSQPAGANYGYTF. The CDR3 bases are TGCGCCAGCTCCCAACCTGCAGGGGCTAACTATGGCTACACCTTC.

This clonotype was counted only a few times. The V and J genes are TRBV21-1 and TRBJ1-2. TRBV21-1 is listed as a pseudogene. This CDR3 comprises 14 residues. The CDR3 DNA sequence: TGTGCCAGCAGCAAAAGTACTCAGGACTATGGCTACACCTTC. This translates into CASSKSTQDYGYTF.